Each of the 18 T cell receptor beta chains below was sequenced from the same sample in a study of tissue T cells after allogeneic stem cell transplantation. TCRdb keeps only in-frame clones here, not all; method: immunoSEQ multiplex PCR. This sample yields about 3,100 clones, of which under 45% are seen a single time; roughly a third belongs to the top ten. The time point denotes: mouse harvest day 14 after allogeneic transplant. Each mouse received 10^7 T-cell-depleted marrow cells plus 10^6 splenic CD5+ T cells by tail vein. The sequenced material came from gut tissue. Source of these receptors: a female BALB/c mouse given C57BL/6 T cells with graft-versus-host disease after an allogeneic hematopoietic cell transplant.

About this clone: Gene names are mouse gene names. The read ends 1 residue before the CDR3 terminus; that terminus is restored from the germline J gene. The V gene is TRBV16, the J gene TRBJ2-7, with a possible D match to TRBD1 (6 bases). V was shortened by 0 bases and J by 2 bases, with 8 bases between the two germline ends. The CDR3 loop spans 14 amino acids. CDR1 is SGHSA and CDR2 is FRNQAP in the germline V gene. CDR3 sequence reads: CASSLEGDTYEQYF. The CDR3 DNA, read in part, is TGTGCAAGCAGCTTAGAAGGGGACACCTATGAACAGTAC.

This clone was observed a handful of times. Mouse germline and gene names are used. The read is 1 residue too short to cover the CDR3 end, so that end is filled in from the germline J gene. V gene TRBV26 combines with J gene TRBJ2-5, with 7 bases that match TRBD1. The V segment lost 4 bases and the J segment 6 bases; nucleotides outside the gene matches: 10. CDR1 is KGHPV, CDR2 FQNQEV, per germline (reference sequence). This CDR3 contains 15 residues. CDR3 loop: CASSRIQGKMDTQYF. The part of the CDR3 DNA that was read is TGTGCCAGCAGTCGAATACAGGGGAAGATGGACACCCAGTAC.

This clone is medium-sized by share. Mouse germline and gene names are used. The CDR3 goes on 1 residue after the read ends, and that part is filled in from the germline J gene. The gene calls are TRBV12-2 and TRBJ2-3; 7 bases line up with TRBD2. Germline lookup yields CDR1 SGHLS and CDR2 HYDKME. The V and J ends lost 2 bases and 3 bases, in that order; junction bases with no gene match: 4. The CDR3 extends over 14 amino acids. CDR3 in amino acids: CASSRTGMAETLYF. CDR3 DNA (partial): TGTGCCAGCTCTCGGACTGGCATGGCAGAAACGCTGTAT.

In its sample, this clone was seen a few times. All gene names here are mouse names. The CDR3 end falls 1 residue outside the read, so it is completed with the germline J gene. The chain has TRBV26 and TRBJ2-7; 11 bases match TRBD2. Germline-derived CDR1 and CDR2 are KGHPV and FQNQEV (reference sequence). This CDR3 spans 16 amino acids. V trimming: 6 bases; J trimming: 0 bases; junction bases outside the gene matches: 7. CDR3 residues: CASRTGGASGSYEQYF. The sequenced part of the CDR3 DNA is TGTGCCAGCAGAACTGGGGGGGCGTCAGGCTCCTATGAACAGTAC.

By sample share, this clone is large (0.1 to 1%). Mouse germline and gene names are used. The read stops 1 residue short of the end of the CDR3; the missing end is completed from the germline J gene. The chain recombines TRBV1 with TRBJ2-3; the match to TRBD2 covers 8 bases. This CDR3 is built from 16 residues. Trimming removed 0 bases from V and 0 bases from J; junction bases left unmatched: 2. CDR1 and CDR2 from the germline V gene are NSQYPW and LRSPGD (reference sequence). The CDR3: CTCSAELGASAETLYF. The sequenced part of the CDR3 DNA is TGCACCTGCAGTGCAGAACTGGGGGCTAGTGCAGAAACGCTGTAT.

Concerning this clone: Any gene name here is a mouse gene name. Coverage ceases 1 residue before the CDR3 finishes, and the germline J gene fills in the end. The chain couples TRBV26 to TRBJ2-5, with 8 bases identical to TRBD1. This CDR3 comprises 14 residues. The V gene's germline CDR1 is KGHPV and CDR2 FQNQEV (reference sequence). V was clipped by 4 bases and J by 3 bases; unmatched bases: 3. The CDR3 sequence is CASSHHRGQDTQYF. CDR3 DNA (partial): TGTGCCAGCAGTCACCACAGGGGGCAAGACACCCAGTAC.

This clone has a handful of counts. Germline and genes: mouse. The CDR3 extends 1 residue past the end of the read, so its final part is completed from the germline J gene. This rearrangement joins TRBV4 to TRBJ2-1; 10 nucleotides agree with TRBD2. Germline-derived CDR1 and CDR2 are LGHDT and YNNKQL (reference sequence). Trimming took 3 bases from V and 5 from J; bases not matched to a gene: 1. The length of the CDR3 is 14 residues. CDR3 DNA, as far as it was read: TGTGCCAGCAGCTACTGGGGGGGCGATGCTGAGCAGTTC. Its protein product is CASSYWGGDAEQF. In full, the CDR3 reads CASSYWGGDAEQFF.

In the case of this clone: Genes and germline come from the mouse. The CDR3 end falls 1 residue outside the read, so it is completed with the germline J gene. The same CDR3 can be traced to other DNA sequences in this sample. The chain recombines TRBV26 with TRBJ1-3; D possibly corresponds to TRBD1 (5 bases). V lost 3 bases, J lost 0 bases, and 9 bases lay in between. The CDR3 consists of 15 residues. Germline CDR1 and CDR2: KGHPV and FQNQEV (reference sequence). The part of the CDR3 DNA that was read is TGTGCCAGCAGTCTTCAGGGAACTTCTGGAAATACGCTCTAT. It translates to CASSLQGTSGNTLY. The whole CDR3 region reads CASSLQGTSGNTLYF.

This clone was observed a handful of times. The gene names here belong to mouse. CDR3: CASSWGLGDYEQYF. The sequenced part of the CDR3 DNA is TGTGCCAGCAGCTGGGGACTGGGGGACTATGAACAGTAC. J is TRBJ2-7 and V is TRBV4; TRBD2 agrees at 11 bases. The DNA ends 1 residue before the CDR3 does, and the rest of the CDR3 is filled in from the germline J gene. In germline, CDR1 is LGHDT, CDR2 YNNKQL (reference sequence). V lost 4 bases to trimming and J lost 3 bases; unmatched junction nucleotides: 2. CDR3 length equals 14 residues.

Notes on this clone: The genes and germline here are from mouse. Read coverage stops 1 residue before the CDR3 terminus; the germline J gene supplies the remainder. The chain has TRBV23 and TRBJ2-5; TRBD1, as called in the table, went unchecked against the DNA. The CDR3 is made up of 11 amino acids. Germline assignment: CDR1 KGHTA and CDR2 FQNQQP. The CDR3 here is CSSYRGDTQYF. Incomplete CDR3 DNA: TGCTCCAGCTACAGGGGAGACACCCAGTAC.

To note about this clone: Here the gene names and germline are mouse. The read terminates 1 residue ahead of where the CDR3 ends, so the germline J gene completes it. This sample also contains other DNA sequences that code for the same CDR3. This rearrangement joins TRBV26 to TRBJ2-7; 11 bases line up with TRBD2. The CDR3 has 13 residues. Germline V gene lookup returns CDR1 KGHPV and CDR2 FQNQEV (reference sequence). The V segment lost 6 bases and the J segment 4 bases; nucleotides outside the gene matches: 2. CDR3 DNA (partial): TGTGCCAGCAGCCGGGACTGGGGGTATGAACAGTAC. It specifies CASSRDWGYEQY. The whole CDR3 is CASSRDWGYEQYF.

This clone was found once. Gene names refer to mouse genes. The read finishes 1 residue shy of the CDR3 end, and the germline J gene is used to complete it. The chain couples TRBV1 to TRBJ2-3; D possibly matches TRBD1 or TRBD2 (6 bases each). V lost 4 bases and J lost 2, with 10 bases in between. The CDR3 has 14 residues. Looked up from germline, CDR1 is NSQYPW and CDR2 is LRSPGD (reference sequence). The CDR3 protein is CTCSEGGFAETLYF. The part of the CDR3 DNA that was read is TGCACCTGCAGTGAGGGGGGTTTTGCAGAAACGCTGTAT.

This clone is classed as medium-sized. Gene labels here are mouse ones. Read data end 1 residue before the CDR3 end; the end is taken from the germline J gene. This chain joins TRBV12-1 and TRBJ2-3; tentative D call: TRBD1 (7 bases). Trimming removed 2 bases from V and 0 bases from J, with 8 bases in between. There are 14 residues in the CDR3. In germline, CDR1 is SGHSN, CDR2 HYEKVE. CDR3 bases read: TGTGCCAGCTCTCAGGGGGCTAGTGCAGAAACGCTGTAT. Protein sequence: CASSQGASAETLY. In full, the CDR3 is CASSQGASAETLYF.

A remark on this clone: Germline and genes: mouse. The read ends 1 residue early relative to the CDR3; the germline J gene fills the gap. V gene TRBV5 combines with J gene TRBJ1-3; TRBD1 might be the D (5 bases). Deletions cut 3 bases from V and 6 bases from J, with 9 bases between. This CDR3 has 13 amino acids. Germline CDR1 LGHNA, CDR2 YNLKQL (reference sequence). Incomplete CDR3 DNA: TGTGCCAGCAGCCAGGGACTGGAAAATACGCTCTAT. It yields the protein CASSQGLENTLY. The entire CDR3 sequence reads CASSQGLENTLYF.

This clone has only a few counts. The genes and germline here are from mouse. The read gets to within 1 residue of the CDR3 end, and the germline J gene fills in the rest. This chain connects TRBV14 to TRBJ2-1; tentative D call: TRBD1 (5 bases). This CDR3 is 13 amino acids long. V shed 4 bases and J shed 1 base, with 6 bases lying between them. Per the germline V gene, CDR1 is SGHDT and CDR2 is FRDEAV. The CDR3 sequence is CASSNRNYAEQFF. The DNA read from the CDR3 is TGTGCCAGCAGTAACAGGAACTATGCTGAGCAGTTC.

This clone was detected once. Gene names follow the mouse nomenclature. Sequencing ends 1 residue short of the CDR3 end; the germline J gene provides the rest. This chain connects TRBV12-2 to TRBJ2-2; 11 bases line up with TRBD2. Germline CDR1 and CDR2: SGHLS and HYDKME. This CDR3 is built from 15 residues. The junction had 4 bases not matched to a gene; V was cut back by 2 bases and J by 6 bases. CDR3 sequence: CASSPGLGDSGQLYF. The sequenced part of the CDR3 DNA is TGTGCCAGCTCTCCGGGACTGGGGGATTCCGGGCAGCTCTAC. Variable domain in full (rest from reference TRBV12-2 and TRBJ2-2): NSGVVQSPRYIIKGKGERSILKCIPISGHLSVAWYQQTQGQELKFFIQHYDKMERDKGNLPSRFSVQQFDDYHSEMNMSALELEDSAVYFCASSPGLGDSGQLYFGEGSKLTVL.

In its sample, this clone was seen a few times. Gene names denote mouse genes. The read stops 1 residue short of the end of the CDR3; the missing end is completed from the germline J gene. This sequence joins TRBV19 and TRBJ2-5; D not certain. The CDR3 length is 11 residues. Per the germline V gene, CDR1 is FNHDT and CDR2 is SITEND (reference sequence). V lost 3 bases, J lost 1 base, and 0 bases lay in between. CDR3 sequence reads: CASSNQDTQYF. Partial CDR3 DNA: TGTGCCAGCAGTAACCAAGACACCCAGTAC.

With regard to this clone: The listed genes are named as in mouse. The chain's CDR3 is CASSLGGGPYEQYF. The covered CDR3 bases are TGTGCCAGCAGTCTTGGGGGGGGTCCATATGAACAGTAC. This rearrangement joins TRBV24 to TRBJ2-7; TRBD2 matches 8 bases. The sequenced fragment ends 1 residue before the CDR3 boundary, so the rest is inferred from the germline J gene. This CDR3 has 14 residues. Germline lookup yields CDR1 KGHTA and CDR2 FRNEEI. V gave up 3 bases and J gave up 4 bases; unmatched junction bases: 5.